The present entry profiles one TCR beta chain with its context. This same CDR3 is encoded by further DNA sequences in the sample. This record belongs to a study of control samples from healthy donors and cancer patients. Germline V gives CDR1 SGDLS, CDR2 YYNGEE. The V end was cut by 2 bases, the J end by 1 base, with 5 bases between. The CDR3 totals 13 residues. The assay was immunoSEQ multiplex PCR, and TCRdb's table has in-frame clones only and misses some. The sample shows roughly 80,000 clones, just under 90% of them seen only once. V gene TRBV9 combines with J gene TRBJ2-3; D remains unclear. The sequenced sample was blood. This sequence was found in a man in his fifties or sixties in good health. CDR3 DNA: TGTGCCAGCAGCGTCGGAGGCACAGATACGCAGTATTTT. It specifies CASSVGGTDTQYF.